Listed below are T cell receptor beta chains from one sample, sequenced in a study of T cells in Graves' hyperthyroidism and ophthalmopathy. TCRdb re-called the multiplex PCR reads through MiXCR, storing one row per CDR3 protein. The data contain some 340,000 distinct CDR3 sequences, around 15% of them singletons. Sequenced sample: blood. The receptors originated from a woman in her forties with Graves' ophthalmopathy. Both conserved end residues are part of each CDR3. Each record gives: D gene, V gene, clone size, J gene, CDR3 protein, CDR3 DNA. The D gene is left open where the match is weak. Clone size is stated in some rows and not others, as once, few, many or a class when expanded.

NA	TRBV30	few	TRBJ2-2	CAWTGRGTGELFF	TGTGCCTGGACGGGGCGGGGTACCGGGGAGCTGTTTTTT
NA	TRBV7-9	few	TRBJ1-1	CASSLGGFGDTEAFF	TGTGCCAGCAGCTTAGGAGGGTTTGGGGACACTGAAGCTTTCTTT
TRBD2	TRBV4-1	few	TRBJ2-1	CASRGLAEINNEQFF	TGCGCCAGCAGGGGACTAGCGGAAATAAACAATGAGCAGTTCTTC
TRBD1	TRBV12-3/TRBV12-4	many	TRBJ2-7	CASSLLGQGTYEQYF	TGTGCCAGCAGTTTACTGGGACAGGGTACCTACGAGCAGTACTTC
TRBD1	TRBV6-2/TRBV6-3	many	TRBJ1-1	CASSYGGTGGIMNTEAFF	TGTGCCAGCAGTTACGGGGGGACAGGGGGCATCATGAACACTGAAGCTTTCTTT
TRBD1	TRBV6-1	many	TRBJ1-5	CASEGAYSNQPQHF	TGTGCCAGCGAGGGGGCGTATAGCAATCAGCCCCAGCATTTT
NA	TRBV7-9	many	TRBJ2-7	CASSRWGTPNSYEQYF	TGTGCCAGCAGCCGATGGGGCACTCCTAATTCCTACGAGCAGTACTTC
TRBD1	TRBV5-1	few	TRBJ1-1	CASSTDRGLEAFF	TGCGCCAGCAGCACGGACAGGGGGCTCGAAGCTTTCTTT
NA	TRBV5-1	few	TRBJ2-5	CASSLVAETQYF	TGCGCCAGCAGCTTGGTAGCGGAGACCCAGTACTTC
NA	TRBV2	NA	TRBJ2-7	CASTPTLLYEQYF	TGTGCCAGCACTCCGACACTCCTCTACGAGCAGTACTTC
NA	TRBV9	NA	TRBJ1-5	CASSEGSTSNQPQHF	TGTGCCAGCAGCGAAGGGAGCACAAGCAATCAGCCCCAGCATTTT
NA	TRBV6-1	NA	TRBJ1-2	CASSRGGGNGYTF	TGTGCCAGCAGTCGCGGGGGGGGTAATGGCTACACCTTC
NA	TRBV5-1	NA	TRBJ1-2	CASSPEGGDGCTF	TGCGCCAGCAGCCCCGAAGGGGGTGATGGCTGCACCTTC
NA	TRBV6-1	many	TRBJ2-3	CASRYRFFGGDTQYF	TGTGCCAGCAGGTACCGGTTTTTTGGAGGGGATACGCAGTATTTT
NA	TRBV12-3/TRBV12-4	many	TRBJ1-6	CASSLQARSLSPLHF	TGTGCCAGCAGTTTACAGGCACGGAGCCTTTCACCCCTCCACTTT
TRBD2	TRBV4-2	NA	TRBJ2-7	CASSYGTSGTSSYEQYF	TGTGCCAGCAGCTATGGGACTAGCGGGACGAGCTCCTACGAGCAGTACTTC
TRBD2	TRBV19	NA	TRBJ2-2	CASSNTLAGNTGELFF	TGTGCCAGTAGTAATACACTAGCGGGAAACACCGGGGAGCTGTTTTTT
NA	TRBV6-1	few	TRBJ2-7	CASNAHQGTYSYEQYF	TGTGCCAGCAATGCTCATCAGGGGACCTATTCCTACGAGCAGTACTTC